The subject of this entry is one T cell receptor beta chain. This specimen comes from a study of blood T cell repertoires in COVID-19. Study-wide background: Acute and convalescent COVID-19 samples came from the United States, Italy and Spain. Sources were T cells, B-cell-depleted T cells, or PBMCs; the material itself was cDNA or gDNA.

Measured with immunoSEQ multiplex PCR; TCRdb has only the in-frame clones, and not every one. The sample holds about 100,000 clones, roughly 80% seen once. The receptor's source is a man between 50 and 59 years old with active or convalescent COVID-19. Input material: peripheral blood.

DNA for the CDR3: TGTGCCAGCAGTTACGCTAGCGGGAGGGATGAGCAGTTCTTC. Its translation: CASSYASGRDEQFF. The V and J genes are TRBV6-5 and TRBJ2-1; TRBD2 aligns across 12 bases. The CDR3 runs 14 residues. Per the germline V gene, CDR1 is MNHEY and CDR2 is SVGAGI. The V and J ends lost 2 bases and 8 bases, in that order; junction bases with no gene match: 1.